Below, 2 T cell receptor beta chains from the same sample are listed, as sequenced in a study of T-cell reconstitution after alpha-beta-depleted transplantation in children. TCRbeta library construction was performed incorporating unique molecular identifiers. TCRdb processed the PCR reads anew with MiXCR; each CDR3 protein has one entry. The sample contains 250,000 to 400,000 distinct CDR3 sequences, approximately 23% of which appear only once. This specimen was PBMCs, mostly from graft donor cells, taken 180 days after TCRalphabeta/CD19-depleted stem cell transplant. The receptors stem from a male patient younger than 18 who had a stem cell transplant for acute lymphoblastic leukemia, so the T cells may come from the graft donor.

The sample holds a few counts of this clonotype. The V and J genes are TRBV4-2 and TRBJ1-5; perhaps TRBD1 as D (5 bases). The ends were cut back, 10 bases at V and 0 bases at J, with 16 bases in the middle. The CDR3 consists of 15 residues. CDR1 and CDR2 (germline): LGHNA, YNFKEQ. CDR3 protein: CATGGALNSNQPQHF. Written as DNA, the CDR3 is TGTGCCACTGGAGGGGCTCTTAATAGCAATCAGCCCCAGCATTTT.

V and J are TRBV7-2 and TRBJ2-3, with TRBD2 matching 10 bases. CDR3 length equals 16 residues. From germline, CDR1 is SGHTA and CDR2 FQGNSA. V gave up 0 bases and J gave up 6 bases; unmatched junction bases: 6. CDR3 DNA: TGTGCCAGCAGCTTAGCCCGGACTAGCGGAACGGATACGCAGTATTTT. Its translation: CASSLARTSGTDTQYF.